This T cell receptor beta chain was retrieved from a study of blood T cell repertoires in COVID-19 (dated by TCRdb to 2020 to 2022). Study-level background: Collaborator samples came from the United States, Italy and Spain and covered acute and convalescent phases of COVID-19. Where available, HLA class I and class II types were taken from metadata supplied by the sample provider and were not determined by assay-based typing. The repertoires were released in a freely available public database meant as a resource for research on the immune response to SARS-CoV-2. Samples came from the ongoing ImmuneRACE study (first 160 participants) plus 1,254 subjects from 6 global collaborators. The dataset comprised deeply sampled blood TCRbeta repertoires from subjects exposed to, actively infected with, or recovered from COVID-19. The material from the prospective study consisted of cDNA or gDNA derived from T cells, B-cell-depleted T cells, or PBMCs. Sample metadata almost always included a de-identified subject ID, COVID-19 status, age in years and sex.

The CDR3 goes from the cysteine to the phenylalanine over 14 residues. Here the CDR3 DNA is all that survives: 42 bases in frame from base 1. CDR1 and CDR2, per the germline V gene, are MNHNS and SASEGT. At the junction V is shortened by 3 bases and J by 3 bases, with 12 bases in between. About this clone itself: The antigen it binds to is not known. No clone much larger than this one lies a single base away; base qualities are absent.

Each collaborating institution followed its own protocols to collect whole blood in K2EDTA tubes. For TCRbeta analysis, collaborators shipped samples as frozen whole blood, isolated PBMCs, or DNA extracted from either of those sample types. TCRbeta CDR3 regions were amplified from genomic DNA by means of the immunoSEQ Assay, a bias-controlled multiplex PCR. The authors' analysis ran thus. The number of nucleated cells in each sample was estimated from the amplification of reference gene primers within the assay. To quantify the absolute abundance of each unique TCRbeta CDR3 rearrangement, sequence reads were collapsed and filtered. For each sample, productive Simpson clonality was calculated by taking the square root of Simpson's diversity index across productive rearrangements. As stored in TCRdb, this immuneACCESS dataset retains in-frame rearrangements with V and J assigned. A fraction of the clones does not appear; measured against another copy, unresolved V genes explain less than half of the discrepancy, and the remainder lacks a known reason. The V and J calls and the clone size are those of that table, but D and trimming were determined from the DNA. Within this sample are approximately 93,000 clones, with around 87% of them counted one time only. In total, the top ten clones hold more than 0.95% of the sample.

Findings and caveats that apply to the study as a whole: The quantity of clinical and demographic metadata differed by source and by participant and was supplied without curation.

The sequence links TRBV6-1 to TRBJ2-7; TRBD1 could be the D gene, as 5 bases match. The sample consisted of peripheral blood. The receptor comes from a human donor in a cohort sampled during active COVID-19. DNA sequence: TGTGCCAGCAGTGAGGGGCCGATAGGCTACGAGCAGTACTTC. Its translation reads: CASSEGPIGYEQYF.